The 19 T cell receptor beta chains given below trace back to one sample, sequenced in a study of post-analysis software for immune sequencing data. Study-level results: With TRBV5-6, TRBV5-1 and TRBV20-1 included, 4 to 6 TRBV segments were more frequent in patients than in controls.

Incorporated into the TCR beta cDNA libraries were unique molecular identifiers, which served to reduce PCR and sequencing biases. TCRdb re-called the PCR reads with MiXCR, one entry per CDR3 protein. Of roughly 600,000 distinct CDR3 sequences in the sample, 40% to 50% are singletons; the top ten hold more than 1.5%. No cognate antigen is known for these TCRs. The source material was blood. These receptors were taken from a girl aged 10 to 17 with multiple sclerosis.

The rearrangement links TRBV4-1 to TRBJ2-7, with D possibly matching TRBD1 (6 bases). Germline loops: CDR1 MGHRA, CDR2 YSYEKL. The CDR3 is 15 residues long. Trimming pared 1 base from V and 2 bases from J, leaving 12 bases between. The DNA of the CDR3 is TGCGCCAGCAGCCAAGTAGGCAGGGGTGCCTACGAGCAGTACTTC. Translation: CASSQVGRGAYEQYF.

The chain's CDR3 is CASSIGGGASYEQYF. In DNA, the CDR3 is TGTGCCAGTAGTATCGGCGGGGGCGCCTCCTACGAGCAGTACTTC. The chain is built from TRBV19 and TRBJ2-7; D is perhaps TRBD2 (7 bases). This CDR3 is built from 15 residues. Germline CDR1 LNHDA, CDR2 SQIVND (reference sequence). V was trimmed by 3 bases and J by 0 bases, leaving 12 bases between them.

The chain recombines TRBV5-1 with TRBJ2-4; possibly TRBD2 for D (6 bases). The end of the DNA fits TRBJ2-7 better, so the J call may be wrong. Germline V gives CDR1 SGHRS, CDR2 YFSETQ. This CDR3 has 16 amino acids. This CDR3 is CASSLPRSGRSYEQYF. CDR3 DNA: TGCGCCAGCAGCTTGCCCCGATCCGGGAGAAGTTACGAGCAGTACTTC.

This chain uses TRBV7-3 with TRBJ2-1; possible D gene TRBD2, 5 bases. The CDR3 spans 16 residues. The V end lost 5 bases, the J end lost 1 base, and 15 bases lay between the germline ends. CDR1 and CDR2 from the germline V gene are SGHTA and FQGTGA. The CDR3 loop is CASSHGFGESYNEQFF. CDR3 bases: TGTGCCAGCAGCCATGGCTTCGGGGAGTCCTACAATGAGCAGTTCTTC. Complete variable domain (other parts from reference TRBV7-3 and TRBJ2-1): GAGVSQTPSNKVTEKGKYVELRCDPISGHTALYWYRQSLGQGPEFLIYFQGTGAADDSGLPNDRFFAVRPEGSVSTLKIQRTERGDSAVYLCASSHGFGESYNEQFFGPGTRLTVL.

The chain joins TRBV7-2 to TRBJ1-2; D is possibly TRBD1 (5 bases). The CDR3 totals 13 residues. Trimming took off 5 bases at V and 6 bases at J, with 13 bases between the two ends. Germline CDR1 and CDR2: SGHTA and FQGNSA. CDR3 in amino acids: CASSPGRADGYTF. In DNA form, the CDR3 reads TGTGCCAGCAGCCCGGGACGGGCGGATGGCTACACCTTC.

This clonotype was seen only a few times. The rearrangement uses TRBV5-5 and TRBJ2-1, with a tentative D call TRBD1 (6 bases). Trimming shortened V by 5 bases and J by 6 bases, and 15 bases separated the two germline ends. This CDR3 comprises 14 residues. Germline V CDR1 and CDR2: SGHKS, YYEKEE (reference sequence). Here the CDR3 reads CASRDSPIFNEQFF. The CDR3 nucleotides are TGTGCCAGCAGGGACAGCCCGATCTTCAATGAGCAGTTCTTC.

This clonotype occurred once. The chain is built from TRBV7-9 and TRBJ1-2; 7 positions agree with TRBD1. The V gene end was trimmed by 4 bases and the J gene end by 5 bases; junction bases not matched to a gene: 10. Germline CDR1 SEHNR, CDR2 FQNEAQ (reference sequence). CDR3 size: 15 residues. The CDR3 bases are TGTGCCAGCAGCTCAAGAGGGACAGACGATTATGGCTACACCTTC. This sequence encodes CASSSRGTDDYGYTF.

The V and J genes are TRBV5-1 and TRBJ2-1; a possible D gene is TRBD1 (7 bases). V was shortened by 0 bases and J by 5 bases, with 18 bases between the two germline ends. In germline, CDR1 is SGHRS, CDR2 YFSETQ. The CDR3 is made up of 17 amino acids. CDR3 protein: CASSLAVSGGGDNEQFF. The CDR3 region has the DNA TGCGCCAGCAGCTTGGCCGTGTCAGGGGGAGGAGACAATGAGCAGTTCTTC.

The rearrangement joins TRBV6-5 to TRBJ1-2, with a tentative D call TRBD1 (6 bases). CDR3 size: 15 residues. Trimming removed 5 bases at V and 4 bases at J, with 17 bases between. Germline loops: CDR1 MNHEY, CDR2 SVGAGI. This chain's CDR3 is CASSPSTGALYGYTF. In DNA form, the CDR3 reads TGTGCCAGCAGTCCTTCGACAGGCGCACTCTATGGCTACACCTTC.

Comment on this clonotype: One end of the junction fails to match germline, which may point to a read error. The chain joins TRBV6-5 to TRBJ2-6, with no clear D. Germline CDR1 MNHEY, CDR2 SVGAGI. This CDR3 has 15 residues. The CDR3 nucleotides are TGTGCCTGCAGTTGGGTCGCCTCTGGGGCCAACGTCCTGACTTTC. Translated, it gives CACSWVASGANVLTF.

This clonotype has more than one count but fewer than ten. V is TRBV29-1 and J is TRBJ2-7; 7 positions match TRBD1. With V trimmed by 5 bases and J by 3 bases, 16 bases remained unmatched. CDR1 is SQVTM and CDR2 is ANQGSEA in the germline V gene. The CDR3 length is 16 residues. The CDR3 protein is CSVFLTGQDRDYEQYF. In DNA, the CDR3 is TGCAGCGTTTTTCTCACCGGACAGGATAGGGACTACGAGCAGTACTTC.

The chain is built from TRBV20-1 and TRBJ2-1, with D perhaps being TRBD1 or TRBD2 (7 bases each). The CDR3 has 14 amino acids. V was clipped by 3 bases and J by 5 bases, with 14 bases between them. Germline loops: CDR1 DFQATT, CDR2 SNEGSKA (reference sequence). This CDR3 is CSASQGDYDNEQFF. For the CDR3, the DNA is TGCAGTGCTAGCCAGGGGGACTACGACAATGAGCAGTTCTTC.

The V gene is TRBV24-1, the J gene TRBJ2-5; no reliable D call. The J call may be faulty, since TRBJ2-7 better matches the DNA end. CDR3 length: 12 amino acids. Looked up from germline, CDR1 is KGHDR and CDR2 is SFDVKD. CDR3: CATSDPQDEQYF. The CDR3 DNA is TGTGCCACCAGTGACCCCCAAGACGAGCAGTACTTC.

The chain carries TRBV7-9 and TRBJ2-3, with D maybe TRBD1 (6 bases). V lost 5 bases and J lost 4, with 10 bases in between. This CDR3 is 13 amino acids long. The germline gives CDR1 SEHNR, CDR2 FQNEAQ (reference sequence). The CDR3 loop reads CASSQGPPDTQYF. CDR3 DNA: TGTGCCAGCAGCCAGGGGCCCCCAGATACGCAGTATTTT.

The chain carries TRBV11-2 and TRBJ1-4; D is unresolved. Germline CDR1 and CDR2: SGHAT and FQNNGV. Trimming stripped 2 bases from V and 5 bases from J, with 15 bases between. CDR3 length: 16 residues. The CDR3 reads CASSLTDRYINEKLFF. As DNA, the CDR3 is TGTGCCAGCAGCTTAACGGACCGCTATATCAATGAAAAACTGTTTTTT.

The J gene is TRBJ2-3, the V gene TRBV12-3 or TRBV12-4; 10 nucleotides align to TRBD2. V trimming: 5 bases; J trimming: 3 bases; junction bases outside the gene matches: 5. The CDR3 contains 15 residues. The chain's CDR3 is CASSPGLAETDTQYF. CDR3 nucleotide sequence: TGTGCCAGCAGTCCCGGACTAGCGGAAACAGATACGCAGTATTTT.

This clonotype was seen a few times. The CDR3 here is CASSLQREGHDTQYF. CDR3 sequence (DNA): TGTGCCAGCAGCCTCCAGCGGGAGGGCCACGATACGCAGTATTTT. The chain links TRBV4-2 to TRBJ2-3, with 10 bases lining up with TRBD2. CDR3 length: 15 residues. Germline values: CDR1 LGHNA, CDR2 YNFKEQ. V dropped 4 bases and J dropped 6; count of bases not matched to a gene: 7.

The chain is built from TRBV27 and TRBJ1-4; TRBD1 might be the D (6 bases). V was shortened by 6 bases and J by 8 bases, with 19 bases between the two germline ends. The germline V gene encodes CDR1 MNHEY and CDR2 SMNVEV (reference sequence). This CDR3 has 15 amino acids. CDR3 residues: CASSTSTGREEKLFF. The CDR3 coding sequence is TGTGCCAGCAGCACCAGTACAGGGCGGGAAGAAAAACTGTTTTTT.

The genes are TRBV5-1 and TRBJ1-2; 7 bases match TRBD1. The CDR3 is 14 amino acids. The germline CDR1 and CDR2 sequences are SGHRS and YFSETQ. Trimming cost V 3 bases and J 8 bases; bases outside gene matches: 10. CDR3 amino acids: CASSSPGGGQGYTF. Written as DNA, the CDR3 is TGCGCCAGCAGCTCCCCAGGAGGGGGCCAAGGCTACACCTTC.